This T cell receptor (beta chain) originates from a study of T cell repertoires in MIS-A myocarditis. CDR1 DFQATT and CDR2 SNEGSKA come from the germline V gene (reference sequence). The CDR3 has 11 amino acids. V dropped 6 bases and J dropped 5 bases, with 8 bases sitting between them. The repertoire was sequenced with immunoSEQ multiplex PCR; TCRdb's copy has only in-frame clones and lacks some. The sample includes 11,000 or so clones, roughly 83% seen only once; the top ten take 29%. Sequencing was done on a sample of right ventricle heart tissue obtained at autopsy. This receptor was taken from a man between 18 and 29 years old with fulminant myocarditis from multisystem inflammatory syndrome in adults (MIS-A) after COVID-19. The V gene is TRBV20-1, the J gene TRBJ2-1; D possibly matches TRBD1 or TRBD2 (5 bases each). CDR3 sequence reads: CSAGENNEQFF. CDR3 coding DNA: TGCAGTGCAGGGGAGAACAATGAGCAGTTCTTC.